These 27 T cell receptor beta chains originate from one sample sequenced in a study of blood T cell repertoires in COVID-19. Sequencing used immunoSEQ multiplex PCR; TCRdb keeps in-frame clones, though not all of them. The sample carries 200,000 to 300,000 clones, about 80% recorded once. The source material was peripheral blood. The receptors stem from an elderly woman with acute or convalescent COVID-19.

In this sample, this clone turned up once. V is TRBV19 and J is TRBJ2-1; TRBD2 matches 13 bases. This CDR3 region has 16 residues. CDR1 and CDR2 from the germline V gene are LNHDA and SQIVND (reference sequence). The V and J ends lost 4 bases and 6 bases, in that order; junction bases with no gene match: 6. CDR3 loop: CASSKVLAGGPNEQFF. The CDR3 DNA follows: TGTGCCAGTAGTAAGGTACTAGCGGGGGGGCCCAATGAGCAGTTCTTC. Looking up the rest from reference TRBV19 and TRBJ2-1 gives the full variable domain: DGGITQSPKYLFRKEGQNVTLSCEQNLNHDAMYWYRQDPGQGLRLIYYSQIVNDFQKGDIAEGYSVSREKKESFPLTVTSAQKNPTAFYLCASSKVLAGGPNEQFFGPGTRLTVL.

Only one count was recorded for this clone. The chain uses TRBV11-2 and TRBJ2-2; 8 bases are shared with TRBD2. The germline V gene encodes CDR1 SGHAT and CDR2 FQNNGV. This CDR3 is built from 16 residues. V lost 1 base, J lost 3 bases, and 4 bases stayed unmatched. The chain's CDR3 is CASSLGTSLYTGELFF. The CDR3 DNA follows: TGTGCCAGCAGCTTAGGGACTAGCTTATACACCGGGGAGCTGTTTTTT. Full variable domain (missing parts from reference TRBV11-2 and TRBJ2-2): EAGVAQSPRYKIIEKRQSVAFWCNPISGHATLYWYQQILGQGPKLLIQFQNNGVVDDSQLPKDRFSAERLKGVDSTLKIQPAKLEDSAVYLCASSLGTSLYTGELFFGEGSRLTVL.

The gene calls are TRBV6-5 and TRBJ2-1; D is perhaps TRBD2 (7 bases). Germline V lookup: CDR1 MNHEY, CDR2 SVGAGI. Trimming took off 2 bases at V and 9 bases at J, with 17 bases between the two ends. This CDR3 comprises 15 residues. As DNA, the CDR3 is TGTGCCAGCAGTTACGTTGGGGGGGGGCTCGGTGAGCAGTTCTTC. Protein sequence: CASSYVGGGLGEQFF.

CDR3 protein: CASSLALGREGNYGYTF. Here the CDR3 DNA reads TGTGCCAGCAGCTTGGCCCTAGGCAGGGAGGGAAACTATGGCTACACCTTC. This sequence joins TRBV5-5 and TRBJ1-2, with D tentatively TRBD1 (5 bases). V lost 0 bases and J 2 bases, leaving 17 bases between the germline ends. Germline V gene lookup returns CDR1 SGHKS and CDR2 YYEKEE (reference sequence). The CDR3 is made up of 17 amino acids. Based on the CDR3 plus reference TRBV5-5 and TRBJ1-2, the full variable domain is DAGVTQSPTHLIKTRGQQVTLRCSPISGHKSVSWYQQVLGQGPQFIFQYYEKEERGRGNFPDRFSARQFPNYSSELNVNALLLGDSALYLCASSLALGREGNYGYTFGSGTRLTVV.

This clone was detected once. This chain uses TRBV24-1 with TRBJ2-5, with TRBD1 matching over 9 bases. The CDR3 loop spans 19 amino acids. Trimming took 3 bases from V and 2 from J; bases not matched to a gene: 15. Germline V CDR1 and CDR2: KGHDR, SFDVKD. The CDR3 DNA reads as TGTGCCACCAGTGATGGACAGGGGCTCCTGCCCCATCCACAAGAGACCCAGTACTTC. This codes for CATSDGQGLLPHPQETQYF.

The chain joins TRBV10-3 to TRBJ1-2; D perhaps matches TRBD1 (6 bases). The V gene's germline CDR1 is ENHRY and CDR2 SYGVKD. The CDR3 has 15 residues. Trimming shortened V by 0 bases and J by 2 bases, and 10 bases separated the two germline ends. The CDR3 DNA follows: TGTGCCATCAGTGAGTCGGCAGGGACAAACTATGGCTACACCTTC. Its translation is CAISESAGTNYGYTF.

The chain uses TRBV7-9 and TRBJ2-3, with D possibly matching TRBD2 (5 bases). Trimming removed 2 bases at V and 5 bases at J, with 11 bases between. Germline values: CDR1 SEHNR, CDR2 FQNEAQ (reference sequence). The CDR3 is made up of 14 amino acids. The CDR3 sequence: CASSLTGSGDTQYF. In DNA, the CDR3 is TGTGCCAGCAGCTTAACGGGGTCGGGAGATACGCAGTATTTT.

V usage is TRBV2 and J usage is TRBJ2-4; D is possibly TRBD1 (5 bases). Germline V gene lookup returns CDR1 SNHLY and CDR2 FYNNEI. CDR3 length: 15 amino acids. V gave up 5 bases and J gave up 2 bases, with 13 bases separating them. This CDR3 is CASSSPTETKNIQYF. The CDR3 DNA reads TGTGCCAGCAGTTCCCCGACAGAGACCAAAAACATTCAGTACTTC. Together with reference TRBV2 and TRBJ2-4, the CDR3 gives the full variable domain: EPEVTQTPSHQVTQMGQEVILRCVPISNHLYFYWYRQILGQKVEFLVSFYNNEISEKSEIFDDQFSVERPDGSNFTLKIRSTKLEDSAMYFCASSSPTETKNIQYFGAGTRLSVL.

V usage is TRBV18 and J usage is TRBJ2-3; TRBD2 might be the D (6 bases). This CDR3 region has 14 residues. Trimming left V 2 bases short and J 4 bases short, with 10 bases between. The germline V gene encodes CDR1 KGHSH and CDR2 LQKENI. CDR3 amino acids: CASSPGGTADTQYF. The CDR3 DNA reads TGTGCCAGCTCACCAGGGGGGACGGCAGATACGCAGTATTTT.

The sample holds one count of this clone. The rearrangement joins TRBV2 to TRBJ1-5; no firm D call. The CDR3 sequence is 15 residues long. Germline assignment: CDR1 SNHLY and CDR2 FYNNEI. V shed 1 base and J shed 5 bases, with 12 bases lying between them. DNA of the CDR3: TGTGCCAGCAGTGAAGATACAGAGTCCCATCAGCCCCAGCATTTT. This encodes CASSEDTESHQPQHF.

The gene calls are TRBV20-1 and TRBJ1-6; no definite D call. V lost 5 bases and J 11 bases, leaving 7 bases between the germline ends. From germline, CDR1 is DFQATT and CDR2 SNEGSKA (reference sequence). The CDR3 consists of 10 residues. CDR3 residues: CSAPGPPLHF. CDR3 DNA sequence: TGCAGTGCTCCAGGTCCACCCCTCCACTTT.

The genes are TRBV19 and TRBJ1-2, with D perhaps TRBD1 (6 bases). Germline V CDR1 and CDR2: LNHDA, SQIVND (reference sequence). Trimming took off 4 bases at V and 4 bases at J, with 13 bases between the two ends. The CDR3 length is 14 residues. CDR3: CASSTTGYSYGYTF. The DNA of the CDR3 is TGTGCCAGTAGTACCACAGGGTACAGCTATGGCTACACCTTC.

The rearrangement links TRBV19 to TRBJ1-5; D is uncertain. V lost 1 base and J lost 2, with 6 bases in between. CDR1 and CDR2 (germline): LNHDA, SQIVND (reference sequence). The CDR3 length is 14 residues. CDR3 protein: CASSIVSGNQPQHF. CDR3 coding DNA: TGTGCCAGTAGTATAGTTTCCGGCAATCAGCCCCAGCATTTT. Supplemented by reference TRBV19 and TRBJ1-5, the full variable domain reads DGGITQSPKYLFRKEGQNVTLSCEQNLNHDAMYWYRQDPGQGLRLIYYSQIVNDFQKGDIAEGYSVSREKKESFPLTVTSAQKNPTAFYLCASSIVSGNQPQHFGDGTRLSIL.

This clone appeared a single time. The chain recombines TRBV24-1 with TRBJ2-2; 9 bases match TRBD1. The CDR3 runs to 16 residues. Germline CDR1 reads KGHDR; CDR2 reads SFDVKD. V trimming: 4 bases; J trimming: 4 bases; junction bases outside the gene matches: 6. The CDR3 coding sequence is TGTGCCACCAGTGACCCCGGACAGGGGAGCACCGGGGAGCTGTTTTTT. Amino acid sequence: CATSDPGQGSTGELFF.

The V and J genes are TRBV4-1 and TRBJ1-1; no firm D call. Trimming shortened V by 1 base and J by 0 bases, and 9 bases separated the two germline ends. The CDR3 is 15 residues long. Per the germline V gene, CDR1 is MGHRA and CDR2 is YSYEKL. The CDR3 DNA follows: TGCGCCAGCAGCCAAGGCAGTGCACTGAACACTGAAGCTTTCTTT. Translated, it gives CASSQGSALNTEAFF.

This clone showed up just once. The sample holds other DNA sequences that translate to the same CDR3. This sequence joins TRBV6-5 and TRBJ1-6, with 9 bases matching TRBD1. Germline CDR1 and CDR2: MNHEY and SVGAGI. After removal of 6 bases from V and 10 bases from J, the junction contained 7 bases not matched to a gene. The CDR3 consists of 14 residues. The DNA for the CDR3 is TGTGCCAGCAGCACCCGGGACAGGGCGTCACCCCTCCACTTT. It yields the protein CASSTRDRASPLHF.

The chain joins TRBV5-5 to TRBJ2-7; TRBD2 matches at 8 bases. The CDR3 is made up of 15 amino acids. Looked up from germline, CDR1 is SGHKS and CDR2 is YYEKEE (reference sequence). Trimming cost V 0 bases and J 4 bases; bases outside gene matches: 6. Here the CDR3 DNA reads TGTGCCAGCAGCTTGGCCCCCGGGAGGGGGTACGAGCAGTACTTC. Its protein is CASSLAPGRGYEQYF.

The V gene is TRBV30, the J gene TRBJ2-3; 9 positions match TRBD2. This CDR3 region has 19 residues. Germline CDR1 GTSNPN, CDR2 SVGIG (reference sequence). V was pared by 0 bases and J by 2 bases, with 15 bases of the junction left unmatched. As DNA, the CDR3 is TGTGCCTGGAGTGTATTTGTTGGTGGCCTAGCGGGGACCACAGATACGCAGTATTTT. Translation: CAWSVFVGGLAGTTDTQYF.

The V gene is TRBV10-3, the J gene TRBJ1-5; 7 bases are shared with TRBD1. Germline V gene lookup returns CDR1 ENHRY and CDR2 SYGVKD. This CDR3 region has 13 residues. Germline trimming cut 10 bases from V and 5 bases from J; bases unmatched to any gene: 8. The chain's CDR3 is CATGPDRDQPQHF. Here the CDR3 DNA reads TGTGCCACCGGACCCGACAGGGATCAGCCCCAGCATTTT.

This clone was found once. The V call is TRBV5-1, the J call TRBJ2-2; 11 nucleotides align to TRBD1. The CDR3 contains 17 residues. V lost 1 base and J lost 7; bases outside the gene matches: 9. In germline, CDR1 is SGHRS, CDR2 YFSETQ. The CDR3 sequence is CASSLSPGQGANGELFF. In DNA form, the CDR3 reads TGCGCCAGCAGCTTGAGCCCTGGACAGGGGGCTAACGGGGAGCTGTTTTTT.

This chain connects TRBV5-1 to TRBJ1-2, with 10 bases lining up with TRBD1. Germline V CDR1 and CDR2: SGHRS, YFSETQ. Losses at the gene ends were 5 bases for V and 7 bases for J; bases not matched to a gene: 11. CDR3 length equals 15 residues. CDR3 protein: CASSFDPGQGSGYTF. Written as DNA, the CDR3 is TGCGCCAGCAGTTTTGACCCGGGACAGGGGAGTGGCTACACCTTC.

The sample holds a few counts of this clone. V is TRBV10-3 and J is TRBJ1-5; no definite D call. The CDR3 has 13 amino acids. Germline CDR1 is ENHRY and CDR2 is SYGVKD. Trimming stripped 9 bases from V and 5 bases from J, with 14 bases between. The DNA of the CDR3 is TGTGCCATTAGTAGAGCCCCGGATCAGCCCCAGCATTTT. Translation gives CAISRAPDQPQHF.

The genes are TRBV9 and TRBJ2-2; 11 bases align to TRBD2. The CDR3 runs 20 residues. Unmatched junction bases numbered 17, after V lost 3 bases and J lost 4 bases. Germline V CDR1 and CDR2: SGDLS, YYNGEE. CDR3 nucleotides: TGTGCCAGCAGCGGAGTCCCTTCACTAGCGGGGGCGCGGTCCACCGGGGAGCTGTTTTTT. Protein sequence: CASSGVPSLAGARSTGELFF.

This chain links TRBV6-2 or TRBV6-3 with TRBJ1-2, with D perhaps TRBD1 (5 bases). This CDR3 is 13 amino acids long. The germline V gene has CDR1 MNHEY and CDR2 SVGEGT. Trimming removed 0 bases at V and 4 bases at J, with 6 bases between. CDR3 loop: CASSYSGVYGYTF. The CDR3 region has the DNA TGTGCCAGCAGTTACTCAGGGGTCTATGGCTACACCTTC.

The rearrangement uses TRBV4-1 and TRBJ1-4; 11 bases are shared with TRBD1. The CDR3 is 16 residues long. Germline CDR1 reads MGHRA; CDR2 reads YSYEKL. The V gene end was trimmed by 4 bases and the J gene end by 2 bases; junction bases not matched to a gene: 3. CDR3 bases: TGCGCCAGCAGCCCAGGACAGGGGGCGACTAATGAAAAACTGTTTTTT. Its protein is CASSPGQGATNEKLFF.

This chain links TRBV19 with TRBJ1-2; 9 nucleotides align to TRBD1. From germline, CDR1 is LNHDA and CDR2 SQIVND (reference sequence). There are 14 residues in the CDR3. With V trimmed by 7 bases and J by 5 bases, 8 bases remained unmatched. As DNA, the CDR3 is TGTGCCAGTATCCGGCGGGGACAGGGTTATGGCTACACCTTC. Its translation: CASIRRGQGYGYTF.

The CDR3 DNA sequence: TGTGCCAGCAGCCCCACCTTAATGGCAGGGTATGGGATTTATGGGAATGAAGCTTTCTTT. The encoded protein is CASSPTLMAGYGIYGNEAFF. The chain couples TRBV9 to TRBJ1-1; a weak D match, TRBD1 (5 bases). Germline V gives CDR1 SGDLS, CDR2 YYNGEE. V was trimmed by 4 bases and J by 7 bases, leaving 35 bases between them. The CDR3 length is 20 residues.